One and the same sample provided the 20 T cell receptor beta chains below, sequenced in a study of blood T cell repertoires in COVID-19. Only in-frame clones appear in the TCRdb table, and some are missing; sequencing was by immunoSEQ multiplex PCR. The sample lists approximately 190,000 clones; about 86% were seen once. Sample: peripheral blood. Source of these receptors: a man younger than 40 with active or convalescent COVID-19.

The J gene is TRBJ1-5, the V gene TRBV7-9, with TRBD1 identical over 7 bases. The CDR3 is made up of 13 amino acids. Germline V gene lookup returns CDR1 SEHNR and CDR2 FQNEAQ (reference sequence). V was pared by 10 bases and J by 7 bases, with 10 bases of the junction left unmatched. The CDR3 nucleotides read TGTGCCACCCATGACAGGGTTGGACAGCCCCAGCATTTT. It codes for CATHDRVGQPQHF.

The chain employs TRBV12-5 and TRBJ1-1, with D possibly TRBD1 on 5 matching bases. Between the trimmed V and J ends, which lost 5 bases and 1 base, there was a span of 14 bases. Germline V gene sequence: CDR1 LGHNT, CDR2 FRNRAP. This CDR3 contains 15 residues. The CDR3 bases are TGTGCTAGTGGTCCCTTGGCAGGGTCGAACACTGAAGCTTTCTTT. Its protein product is CASGPLAGSNTEAFF. Together with reference TRBV12-5 and TRBJ1-1, the CDR3 gives the full variable domain: DARVTQTPRHKVTEMGQEVTMRCQPILGHNTVFWYRQTMMQGLELLAYFRNRAPLDDSGMPKDRFSAEMPDATLATLKIQPSEPRDSAVYFCASGPLAGSNTEAFFGQGTRLTVV.

The rearrangement joins TRBV6-4 to TRBJ2-3; 7 bases line up with TRBD2. CDR3 size: 16 residues. Germline V CDR1 and CDR2: MRHNA, SNTAGT. The J segment lost 5 bases and the V segment lost 2 bases, leaving 10 bases of the junction unmatched. In nucleotides, the CDR3 is TGTGCCAGCAGTGACGAGGCGGGAGAGCCGGGAGATACGCAGTATTTT. This codes for CASSDEAGEPGDTQYF.

V is TRBV19 and J is TRBJ1-3; perhaps TRBD1 as D (5 bases). CDR1 LNHDA and CDR2 SQIVND come from the germline V gene (reference sequence). The V end lost 6 bases, the J end lost 0 bases, and 9 bases lay between the germline ends. This CDR3 contains 14 residues. CDR3 sequence: CASSRVDSGNTIYF. DNA of the CDR3: TGTGCCAGTAGCAGGGTTGACTCTGGAAACACCATATATTTT.

This chain links TRBV12-3 or TRBV12-4 with TRBJ1-3, with D possibly TRBD1 on 5 matching bases. The CDR3 consists of 12 residues. The V and J ends lost 8 bases and 4 bases respectively, with 9 bases between them. The CDR3 spells CASLRGGNTIYF. CDR3 nucleotides: TGTGCCAGCCTCCGGGGGGGAAACACCATATATTTT.

The chain uses TRBV19 and TRBJ2-2; TRBD2 matches 16 bases. J lost 5 bases, V lost 6 bases, and 12 bases had no gene match. The CDR3 is made up of 19 amino acids. Germline values: CDR1 LNHDA, CDR2 SQIVND (reference sequence). The CDR3 loop reads CASRNDGTSGRDLTGELFF. Here the CDR3 DNA reads TGTGCCAGTAGGAACGATGGGACTAGCGGGAGGGATCTTACCGGGGAGCTGTTTTTT.

The genes are TRBV3-1 (or the pseudogene TRBV3-2) and TRBJ1-3, with TRBD1 as a possible D gene (5 bases). The V gene lost 5 bases and the J gene lost 3 bases, with 8 bases spanning the gap. The CDR3 extends over 13 amino acids. Germline V CDR1 and CDR2: LGHDT, YNNKEL (reference sequence). The CDR3, as DNA: TGTGCCAGCAGCAGGGGTAATGGAAACACCATATATTTT. Its translation is CASSRGNGNTIYF.

The rearrangement joins TRBV12-5 to TRBJ1-2; TRBD1 is a possible D gene (5 bases). Germline-derived CDR1 and CDR2 are LGHNT and FRNRAP. This CDR3 has 17 residues. The V end lost 2 bases, the J end lost 1 base, and 17 bases lay between the germline ends. CDR3 sequence: CASGLSTQGFFNYGYTF. Here the CDR3 DNA reads TGTGCTAGTGGTTTGTCTACTCAGGGCTTCTTTAACTATGGCTACACCTTC.

In this sample, this clone turned up once. V is TRBV5-1 and J is TRBJ2-2; 7 bases fit TRBD2. The CDR3 spans 16 residues. With 4 bases clipped from V and 0 bases from J, the junction kept 6 bases outside the gene matches. Germline V gives CDR1 SGHRS, CDR2 YFSETQ. Written as DNA, the CDR3 is TGCGCCAGCAGCCGCCAGGGAGGGACGAACACCGGGGAGCTGTTTTTT. Amino acid sequence: CASSRQGGTNTGELFF.

This clone was recorded a few times. This chain links TRBV19 with TRBJ2-2; D unresolved. The V end was cut by 5 bases, the J end by 4 bases, with 11 bases between. Germline V gene sequence: CDR1 LNHDA, CDR2 SQIVND (reference sequence). The CDR3 runs to 14 residues. The CDR3 coding sequence is TGTGCCAGTAGTCCCTCTGGGCGCACCGGGGAGCTGTTTTTT. This gives the protein CASSPSGRTGELFF.

This rearrangement joins TRBV5-1 to TRBJ1-1, with a weak D call TRBD1 (6 bases). This CDR3 spans 16 amino acids. The germline V and J ends were trimmed by 3 bases and 0 bases, with 15 bases remaining between them. Per germline, CDR1 SGHRS and CDR2 YFSETQ. The CDR3 DNA follows: TGCGCCAGCAGCTGGAGCCGAGACAGGATGAACACTGAAGCTTTCTTT. It is translated as CASSWSRDRMNTEAFF.

The gene calls are TRBV7-6 and TRBJ1-4; D might be TRBD1 (6 bases). V dropped 1 base and J dropped 7 bases, with 13 bases sitting between them. Germline-derived CDR1 and CDR2 are SGHVS and FNYEAQ. The CDR3 is 15 residues long. This CDR3 is CASSLDPTGVEKLFF. Here the CDR3 DNA reads TGTGCCAGCAGCTTAGATCCGACAGGCGTTGAAAAACTGTTTTTT.

The count of this clone is one. For the CDR3, the DNA is TGCGCCAGCAGCTTGGCAGACAGGGGGCCAACAGATACGCAGTATTTT. Encoded protein: CASSLADRGPTDTQYF. The chain uses TRBV5-1 and TRBJ2-3; 10 nucleotides line up with TRBD1. Germline CDR1 is SGHRS and CDR2 is YFSETQ. CDR3 length: 16 amino acids. The V segment lost 0 bases and the J segment 3 bases; nucleotides outside the gene matches: 4.

V and J are TRBV2 and TRBJ1-2, with a weak D call TRBD1 (6 bases). Germline CDR1 and CDR2: SNHLY and FYNNEI. This CDR3 spans 15 amino acids. V was clipped by 1 base and J by 6 bases, with 15 bases between them. DNA for the CDR3: TGTGCCAGCAGTGAAGAGGGGGGGAGTATCAATGGCTACACCTTC. It yields the protein CASSEEGGSINGYTF. Full variable domain (missing parts from reference TRBV2 and TRBJ1-2): EPEVTQTPSHQVTQMGQEVILRCVPISNHLYFYWYRQILGQKVEFLVSFYNNEISEKSEIFDDQFSVERPDGSNFTLKIRSTKLEDSAMYFCASSEEGGSINGYTFGSGTRLTVV.

The J gene is TRBJ2-7, the V gene TRBV11-3; 10 bases align to TRBD1. Germline V gene lookup returns CDR1 SGHNT and CDR2 YENEEA. This CDR3 has 16 amino acids. With V trimmed by 6 bases and J by 0 bases, 8 bases remained unmatched. Here the CDR3 DNA reads TGTGCCAGCAGGGCTACCGGGACAGGGGTCTCCTACGAGCAGTACGTC. Translating it yields CASRATGTGVSYEQYV.

This chain connects TRBV5-1 to TRBJ1-1; D uncertain. Germline V lookup: CDR1 SGHRS, CDR2 YFSETQ. This CDR3 contains 13 residues. Trimming shortened V by 5 bases and J by 0 bases, and 8 bases separated the two germline ends. Written as DNA, the CDR3 is TGCGCCAGCAGTCCCGTAATGAACACTGAAGCTTTCTTT. This translates into CASSPVMNTEAFF.

This clone has just a few counts. This rearrangement joins TRBV6-4 to TRBJ2-3; D unclear. The V end was cut by 2 bases, the J end by 0 bases, with 6 bases between. There are 14 residues in the CDR3. Per the germline V gene, CDR1 is MRHNA and CDR2 is SNTAGT. This CDR3 is CASSDDGSTDTQYF. The CDR3 region has the DNA TGTGCCAGCAGTGACGACGGGAGCACAGATACGCAGTATTTT.

J is TRBJ1-1 and V is TRBV11-3; D remains unclear. The V end was cut by 5 bases, the J end by 1 base, with 11 bases between. The CDR3 runs 14 residues. Germline-derived CDR1 and CDR2 are SGHNT and YENEEA. The CDR3 DNA is TGTGCCAGCAGCCCCCAATCGGGGAACACTGAAGCTTTCTTT. Its translation: CASSPQSGNTEAFF.

The CDR3 sequence: CASSPGTGGIDEQFF. The CDR3 DNA reads as TGTGCCAGCAGCCCTGGGACAGGGGGCATCGATGAGCAGTTCTTC. This chain links TRBV28 with TRBJ2-1; 12 positions match TRBD1. There are 15 residues in the CDR3. V lost 6 bases and J lost 8; bases outside the gene matches: 8. Germline lookup yields CDR1 MDHEN and CDR2 SYDVKM.

The table lists this clone with a count of one. The J gene is TRBJ1-1, the V gene TRBV6-1; D gene unclear. Germline lookup yields CDR1 MNHNS and CDR2 SASEGT. The CDR3 has 13 amino acids. V was shortened by 2 bases and J by 4 bases, with 8 bases between the two germline ends. This CDR3 is CASSENSPTEAFF. The CDR3 DNA reads TGTGCCAGCAGTGAAAATAGCCCCACTGAAGCTTTCTTT.